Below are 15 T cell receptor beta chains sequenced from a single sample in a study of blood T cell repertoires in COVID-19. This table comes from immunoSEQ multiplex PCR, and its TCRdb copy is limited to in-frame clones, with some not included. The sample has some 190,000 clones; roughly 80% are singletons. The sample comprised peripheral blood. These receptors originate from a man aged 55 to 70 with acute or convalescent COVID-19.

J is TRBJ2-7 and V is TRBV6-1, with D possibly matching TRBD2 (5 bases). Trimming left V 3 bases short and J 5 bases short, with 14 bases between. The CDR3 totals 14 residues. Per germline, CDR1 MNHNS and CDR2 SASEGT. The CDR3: CASSDRSGGNEQYF. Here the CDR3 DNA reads TGTGCCAGCAGTGACAGGTCCGGAGGTAACGAGCAGTACTTC.

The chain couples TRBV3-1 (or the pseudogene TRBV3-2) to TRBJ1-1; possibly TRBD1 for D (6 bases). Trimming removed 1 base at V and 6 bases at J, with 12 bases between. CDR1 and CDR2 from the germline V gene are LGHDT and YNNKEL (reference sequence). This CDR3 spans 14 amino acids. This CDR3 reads CASSQVQGRAEAFF. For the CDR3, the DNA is TGTGCCAGCAGCCAAGTTCAGGGGCGCGCTGAAGCTTTCTTT.

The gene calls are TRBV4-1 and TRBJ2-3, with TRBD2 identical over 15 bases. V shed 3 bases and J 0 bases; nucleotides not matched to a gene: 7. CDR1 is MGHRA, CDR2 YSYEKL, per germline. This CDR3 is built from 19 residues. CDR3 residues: CASSHIGLAGGPSTDTQYF. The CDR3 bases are TGCGCCAGCAGCCACATTGGACTAGCGGGGGGGCCAAGCACAGATACGCAGTATTTT.

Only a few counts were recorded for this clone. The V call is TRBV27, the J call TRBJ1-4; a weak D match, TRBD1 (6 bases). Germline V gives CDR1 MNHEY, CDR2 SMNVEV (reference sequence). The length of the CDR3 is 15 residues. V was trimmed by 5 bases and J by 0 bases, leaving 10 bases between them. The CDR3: CASSQRTATNEKLFF. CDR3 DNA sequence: TGTGCCAGCAGTCAAAGGACAGCAACTAATGAAAAACTGTTTTTT. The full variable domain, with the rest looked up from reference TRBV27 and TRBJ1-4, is EAQVTQNPRYLITVTGKKLTVTCSQNMNHEYMSWYRQDPGLGLRQIYYSMNVEVTDKGDVPEGYKVSRKEKRNFPLILESPSPNQTSLYFCASSQRTATNEKLFFGSGTQLSVL.

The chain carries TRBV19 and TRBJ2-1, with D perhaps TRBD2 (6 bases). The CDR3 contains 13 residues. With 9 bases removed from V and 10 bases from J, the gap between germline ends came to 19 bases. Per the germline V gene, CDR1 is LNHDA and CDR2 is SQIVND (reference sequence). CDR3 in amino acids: CASKGTRLEEQFF. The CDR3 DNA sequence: TGTGCCAGCAAGGGGACTCGGCTCGAAGAGCAGTTCTTC.

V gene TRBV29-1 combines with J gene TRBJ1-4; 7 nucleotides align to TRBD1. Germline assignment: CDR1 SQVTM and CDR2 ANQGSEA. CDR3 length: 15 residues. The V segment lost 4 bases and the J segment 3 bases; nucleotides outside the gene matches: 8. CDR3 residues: CSVASTGNANEKLFF. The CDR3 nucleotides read TGCAGCGTTGCTTCGACAGGGAATGCTAATGAAAAACTGTTTTTT. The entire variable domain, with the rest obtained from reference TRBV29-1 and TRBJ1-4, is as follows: SAVISQKPSRDICQRGTSLTIQCQVDSQVTMMFWYRQQPGQSLTLIATANQGSEATYESGFVIDKFPISRPNLTFSTLTVSNMSPEDSSIYLCSVASTGNANEKLFFGSGTQLSVL.

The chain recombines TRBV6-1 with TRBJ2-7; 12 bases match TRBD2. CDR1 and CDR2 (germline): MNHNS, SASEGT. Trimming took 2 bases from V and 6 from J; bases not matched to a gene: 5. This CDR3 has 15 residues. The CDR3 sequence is CASSELAGGIGEQYF. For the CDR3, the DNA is TGTGCCAGCAGTGAACTAGCGGGAGGGATAGGCGAGCAGTACTTC.

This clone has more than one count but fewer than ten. CDR3 coding DNA: TGTGCCATCAGTGAGAATACGGGTATCGAGCCCCAGCATTTT. This translates into CAISENTGIEPQHF. V usage is TRBV10-3 and J usage is TRBJ1-5; D gene unclear. CDR1 ENHRY and CDR2 SYGVKD come from the germline V gene. The CDR3 contains 14 residues. V lost 2 bases to trimming and J lost 8 bases, with 13 bases between them.

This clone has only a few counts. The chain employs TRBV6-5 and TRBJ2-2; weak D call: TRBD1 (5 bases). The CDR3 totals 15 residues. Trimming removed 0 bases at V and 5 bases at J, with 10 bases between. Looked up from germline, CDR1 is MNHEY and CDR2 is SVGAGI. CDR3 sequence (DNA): TGTGCCAGCAGTTACTCTTCAGGGTTTACCGGGGAGCTGTTTTTT. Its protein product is CASSYSSGFTGELFF.

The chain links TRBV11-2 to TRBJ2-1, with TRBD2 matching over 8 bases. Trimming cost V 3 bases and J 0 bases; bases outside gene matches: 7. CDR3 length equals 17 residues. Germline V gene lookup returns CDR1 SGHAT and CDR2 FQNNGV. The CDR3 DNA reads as TGTGCCAGCAGCTTCACTCAGCGGGGGAGCTCCTACAATGAGCAGTTCTTC. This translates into CASSFTQRGSSYNEQFF.

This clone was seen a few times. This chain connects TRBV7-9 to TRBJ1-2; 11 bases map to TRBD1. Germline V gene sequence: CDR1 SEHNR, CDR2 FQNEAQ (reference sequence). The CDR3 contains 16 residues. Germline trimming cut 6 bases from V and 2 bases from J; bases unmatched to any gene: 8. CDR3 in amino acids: CASSWTGGASNYGYTF. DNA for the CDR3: TGTGCCAGCAGTTGGACAGGGGGCGCTTCGAACTATGGCTACACCTTC.

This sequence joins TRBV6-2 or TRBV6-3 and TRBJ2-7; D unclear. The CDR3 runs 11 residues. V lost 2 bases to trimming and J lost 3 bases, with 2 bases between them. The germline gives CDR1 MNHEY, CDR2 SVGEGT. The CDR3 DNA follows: TGTGCCAGCAGTTACCTCTACGAGCAGTACTTC. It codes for CASSYLYEQYF.

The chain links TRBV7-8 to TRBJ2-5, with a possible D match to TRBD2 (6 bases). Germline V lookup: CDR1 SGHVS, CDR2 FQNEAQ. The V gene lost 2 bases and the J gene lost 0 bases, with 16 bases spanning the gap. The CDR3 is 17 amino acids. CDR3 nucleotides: TGTGCCAGCAGCTTAAACTTCGGCGGGACCCACCAAGAGACCCAGTACTTC. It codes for CASSLNFGGTHQETQYF.

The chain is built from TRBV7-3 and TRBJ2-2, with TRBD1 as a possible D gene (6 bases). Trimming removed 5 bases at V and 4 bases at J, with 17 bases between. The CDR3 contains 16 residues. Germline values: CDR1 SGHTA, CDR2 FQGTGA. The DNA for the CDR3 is TGTGCCAGCAGCCTACGGGACACCTCGGGCACCGGGGAGCTGTTTTTT. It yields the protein CASSLRDTSGTGELFF.

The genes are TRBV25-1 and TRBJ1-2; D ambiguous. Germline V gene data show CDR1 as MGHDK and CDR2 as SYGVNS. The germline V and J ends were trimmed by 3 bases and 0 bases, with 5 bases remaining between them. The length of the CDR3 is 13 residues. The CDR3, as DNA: TGTGCCAGCAGTGAGGCACCTAACTATGGCTACACCTTC. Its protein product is CASSEAPNYGYTF.